The following is a T cell receptor beta chain sequence with its context. Its antigen has not been determined. No much larger clonotype is one base removed from it; base qualities were not supplied. This specimen comes from a study of identifying expanded T cells in peripheral blood (dated by TCRdb to the late 2010s). Describing the broader study: Technical replicates were generated by sequencing separate aliquots of the same genomic DNA pool, with four replicates compared pairwise. Study-level results and caveats: The beta-binomial model significantly reduced the number of clones called differentially abundant and the false-positive rate across all healthy-donor time intervals. The authors expected that biological variance in healthy repertoires might rise further over much longer intervals, such as months to years. Between technical replicates the binomial model flagged roughly 1.1 differentially abundant clones, whereas over roughly 2 weeks the binomial model flagged about 15 and over about four weeks around 20. Across all healthy donors, variance in clone template counts between roughly 2-week samples was found to increase significantly with total template count.

The germline ends are 13 bases apart after V is trimmed by 0 bases and J by 4 bases. According to the germline V gene (reference sequence), CDR1 reads SGHNT and CDR2 reads YYREEE. From the cysteine up to the phenylalanine, the CDR3 has a length of 15 residues. Kept here is only the CDR3 DNA, which spans 45 bases and is read in frame from base 1. No immune events such as infections were documented for the healthy donors during the collection period. Blood repertoires from healthy donors were used as a training cohort for calibrating time-dependent variance in a beta-binomial model of differential abundance of T-cell clones. There were some ten healthy donors in the training cohort, of whom 3 were female and 7 were male. The donors were between roughly 29 and 70 years old, with an average age of 43 years. Whole blood from each healthy donor was obtained from a commercial supplier and was collected at three time points about 15 days apart. For immunosequencing, genomic DNA was extracted from unsorted whole blood.

The immunoSEQ Assay, which uses bias-controlled multiplex PCR amplification of genomic DNA, was used to profile TCRbeta CDR3 regions. As for the original processing: The absolute abundance of each unique TCRbeta CDR3 region was quantified after sequences were collapsed and filtered. Differential abundance was assessed using a binomial (Fisher-equivalent) model and a beta-binomial model in which time-dependent variance fitted from healthy donors was added. Clones with fewer than 5 combined templates were removed, and differential abundance was called for clones with a Benjamini-Hochberg FDR below 0.01. Beta-binomial variance was modeled as a function of total template count across the two samples using the form v = (b*log(k)+a)^2. TCRdb provides this immuneACCESS table in a form limited to in-frame rearrangements. Some clones are lacking; in checked studies, under half of them reflect an unresolved V gene, and why the rest are absent is not known. V and J calls plus clone size are reproduced from that table; the DNA served to infer D and trimming. A total of approximately 81,000 clones appear in this sample, about four fifths of them only once. Together, the top ten hold roughly a fifth of the sample.

The sequencing sample was made of blood. This TCR was sampled from a person aged 18 to 69 in good health. The V and J genes are TRBV5-4 and TRBJ1-1, and TRBD1 may be the D gene, going by 5 matching bases. The CDR3 amino acid sequence is: CASSLGTGTSTEAFF. The bases are TGTGCCAGCAGCTTGGGGACCGGGACGTCCACTGAAGCTTTCTTT.